These 25 T cell receptor beta chains were all obtained from the same sample, sequenced in a study of blood T cell repertoires in COVID-19. Clones were sequenced by immunoSEQ multiplex PCR, and TCRdb holds only the in-frame ones, with some missing. The sample comprises approximately 100,000 clones, approximately 84% of which are singletons, and about an eighth rests with the top ten. The sample taken for sequencing was peripheral blood. The receptors derive from a human donor in a cohort sampled during active or convalescent COVID-19.

The chain couples TRBV5-1 to TRBJ1-1; D is uncertain. The germline V gene encodes CDR1 SGHRS and CDR2 YFSETQ. V was cut by 2 bases and J by 1 base, with 15 bases left in between. This CDR3 has 16 residues. In DNA form, the CDR3 reads TGCGCCAGCAGCTTCCGGGATTGGTTGGGGAACACTGAAGCTTTCTTT. Its protein is CASSFRDWLGNTEAFF.

The chain has TRBV3-1 (or the pseudogene TRBV3-2) and TRBJ2-4; a possible D gene is TRBD2 (5 bases). Germline V CDR1 and CDR2: LGHDT, YNNKEL (reference sequence). CDR3 length equals 13 residues. V was shortened by 4 bases and J by 6 bases, with 10 bases between the two germline ends. The chain's CDR3 is CASSLRGGNIQYF. The DNA of the CDR3 is TGTGCCAGCAGCCTCCGGGGTGGAAACATTCAGTACTTC.

The chain links TRBV11-2 to TRBJ2-2; 8 bases are shared with TRBD2. CDR1 and CDR2 from the germline V gene are SGHAT and FQNNGV. J lost 8 bases, V lost 5 bases, and 10 bases had no gene match. The CDR3 spans 15 residues. CDR3 bases: TGTGCCAGCAGCCCCCGGGGGGGAAATTATGGGGAGCTGTTTTTT. Translating it yields CASSPRGGNYGELFF.

As regards this clone: The same CDR3 also results from other DNA sequences found in this sample. The gene calls are TRBV24-1 and TRBJ2-1; 7 nucleotides agree with TRBD1. V lost 4 bases, J lost 3 bases, and 2 bases stayed unmatched. Germline-derived CDR1 and CDR2 are KGHDR and SFDVKD. The CDR3 extends over 14 amino acids. The DNA for the CDR3 is TGTGCCACCAGTGAACAGGGGAGCTACAATGAGCAGTTCTTC. Translating gives CATSEQGSYNEQFF.

The chain recombines TRBV6-5 with TRBJ2-2; D is perhaps TRBD1 (5 bases). CDR1 is MNHEY, CDR2 SVGAGI, per germline. V lost 10 bases and J 2 bases, leaving 8 bases between the germline ends. The CDR3 covers 12 residues. In DNA, the CDR3 is TGTGCCACGCAGGGAAACACCGGGGAGCTGTTTTTT. Protein: CATQGNTGELFF.

The chain employs TRBV11-2 and TRBJ2-1, with D possibly matching TRBD2 (7 bases). The CDR3 runs 16 residues. CDR1 SGHAT and CDR2 FQNNGV come from the germline V gene. Trimming took 7 bases from V and 11 from J, leaving 27 bases between them. The CDR3, as DNA: TGTGCCAGCACCCAAGGGGGGGGTCCCGCACTGGGCCAGCAGTTCTTC. Protein sequence: CASTQGGGPALGQQFF.

This rearrangement joins TRBV4-3 to TRBJ1-2; maybe TRBD1 (6 bases). Trimming pared 1 base from V and 4 bases from J, leaving 7 bases between. The CDR3 spans 13 residues. CDR1 and CDR2 (germline): LGHNA, YSLEER. CDR3 sequence reads: CASSQADSYGYTF. Written as DNA, the CDR3 is TGCGCCAGCAGCCAAGCGGACAGCTATGGCTACACCTTC.

This clone has a single count. The gene calls are TRBV12-3 or TRBV12-4 and TRBJ1-2; weak D call: TRBD1 (5 bases). Trimming took 5 bases from V and 0 from J, leaving 7 bases between them. This CDR3 has 13 amino acids. CDR3 in DNA: TGTGCCAGCAGTCCGACAGCTAACTATGGCTACACCTTC. It translates to CASSPTANYGYTF.

The rearrangement links TRBV6-5 to TRBJ1-2, with 7 bases aligning to TRBD1. Germline lookup yields CDR1 MNHEY and CDR2 SVGAGI. V lost 6 bases to trimming and J lost 3 bases; unmatched junction nucleotides: 4. This CDR3 has 13 amino acids. The CDR3 reads CASSETGYYGYTF. For the CDR3, the DNA is TGTGCCAGCAGCGAGACAGGGTACTATGGCTACACCTTC.

The rearrangement uses TRBV4-2 and TRBJ1-5; D possibly corresponds to TRBD1 (6 bases). V dropped 4 bases and J dropped 0 bases, with 10 bases sitting between them. Germline CDR1 is LGHNA and CDR2 is YNFKEQ. CDR3 length: 15 amino acids. As DNA, the CDR3 is TGTGCCAGCAGCCCCACGGGACATAGCAATCAGCCCCAGCATTTT. Its translation is CASSPTGHSNQPQHF.

The rearrangement uses TRBV24-1 and TRBJ2-3; possible D gene TRBD2, 5 bases. The length of the CDR3 is 13 residues. Per germline, CDR1 KGHDR and CDR2 SFDVKD. V lost 7 bases, J lost 6 bases, and 13 bases lay in between. The CDR3 loop reads CATSEGGRDTQYF. CDR3 nucleotide sequence: TGTGCCACCAGCGAGGGTGGAAGGGATACGCAGTATTTT.

This chain links TRBV2 with TRBJ2-7; D unresolved. Deletions cut 6 bases from V and 4 bases from J, with 10 bases between. CDR3 length: 12 residues. Germline values: CDR1 SNHLY, CDR2 FYNNEI. The CDR3 DNA is TGTGCCAGCAGCCAAGCCCGATACGAGCAGTACTTC. Residues: CASSQARYEQYF.

CDR3 amino acids: CASSYRDSYLNTEAFF. CDR3 in DNA: TGTGCCAGCAGTTACCGGGACAGCTACTTGAACACTGAAGCTTTCTTT. This chain joins TRBV6-6 and TRBJ1-1; 7 positions match TRBD1. Germline loops: CDR1 MNHNY, CDR2 SVGAGI (reference sequence). The V segment lost 2 bases and the J segment 0 bases; nucleotides outside the gene matches: 6. The CDR3 totals 16 residues.

The chain links TRBV18 to TRBJ1-6, with 7 bases aligning to TRBD1. CDR3 size: 12 residues. The ends lost 5 bases at V and 12 bases at J; junction bases unmatched: 4. Germline V gene data show CDR1 as KGHSH and CDR2 as LQKENI. The chain's CDR3 is CASSTGEGPLHF. In nucleotides, the CDR3 is TGTGCCAGCTCAACAGGGGAAGGACCCCTCCACTTT.

V and J are TRBV11-3 and TRBJ2-7, with 8 bases identical to TRBD2. The CDR3 is 16 residues long. Losses at the gene ends were 4 bases for V and 0 bases for J; bases not matched to a gene: 8. The germline gives CDR1 SGHNT, CDR2 YENEEA. The CDR3 loop reads CASSSTGGTPSYEQYF. Written as DNA, the CDR3 is TGTGCCAGCAGCTCTACGGGGGGGACACCCTCCTACGAGCAGTACTTC.

This clone was seen only once. The chain recombines TRBV7-9 with TRBJ1-2; 7 bases are shared with TRBD1. The CDR3 has 15 amino acids. Germline lookup yields CDR1 SEHNR and CDR2 FQNEAQ (reference sequence). V was clipped by 0 bases and J by 4 bases; unmatched bases: 5. The CDR3 DNA reads as TGTGCCAGCAGCTTAGCGGGACAGAGAATCTATGGCTACACCTTC. Protein product: CASSLAGQRIYGYTF.

This chain joins TRBV6-2 or TRBV6-3 and TRBJ1-6; possible D gene TRBD1, 5 bases. CDR3 length equals 17 residues. V gave up 6 bases and J gave up 6 bases, with 21 bases separating them. Germline V lookup: CDR1 MNHEY, CDR2 SVGEGT. The CDR3 nucleotides read TGTGCCAGCAGCACATCGCCCACGGGGGTGAGTAATTCACCCCTCCACTTT. This sequence encodes CASSTSPTGVSNSPLHF.

V gene TRBV7-3 combines with J gene TRBJ2-2, with D possibly being TRBD1 (5 bases). Germline values: CDR1 SGHTA, CDR2 FQGTGA. V gave up 2 bases and J gave up 3 bases, with 7 bases separating them. The CDR3 contains 14 residues. CDR3 protein: CASSLQGYTGELFF. The CDR3 nucleotides read TGTGCCAGCAGCTTACAGGGATACACCGGGGAGCTGTTTTTT.

The chain employs TRBV3-1 (or the pseudogene TRBV3-2) and TRBJ1-5; possibly TRBD1 for D (6 bases). Trimming shortened V by 3 bases and J by 2 bases, and 20 bases separated the two germline ends. CDR3 length equals 18 residues. Germline CDR1 reads LGHDT; CDR2 reads YNNKEL (reference sequence). CDR3 sequence: CASSHKGGRGVRNQPQHF. Written as DNA, the CDR3 is TGTGCCAGCAGCCACAAGGGGGGTCGGGGGGTTCGCAATCAGCCCCAGCATTTT.

This chain joins TRBV7-2 and TRBJ1-2, with TRBD1 matching 7 bases. Germline V CDR1 and CDR2: SGHTA, FQGNSA. The CDR3 has 14 residues. Losses at the gene ends were 4 bases for V and 7 bases for J; bases not matched to a gene: 9. CDR3 sequence: CASSSDRVGGGYTF. The CDR3 region has the DNA TGTGCCAGCAGCTCCGACAGGGTTGGGGGTGGCTACACCTTC.

The rearrangement links TRBV6-5 to TRBJ2-3, with a weak D call TRBD1 (6 bases). The germline V gene has CDR1 MNHEY and CDR2 SVGAGI. V lost 6 bases and J lost 6, with 13 bases in between. This CDR3 comprises 13 residues. The CDR3 loop is CASRIQGSDTQYF. The CDR3 coding sequence is TGTGCCAGCAGGATACAGGGTTCGGATACGCAGTATTTT.

The chain is built from TRBV15 and TRBJ1-3; D is uncertain. The CDR3 extends over 15 amino acids. From germline, CDR1 is LNHNV and CDR2 YYDKDF (reference sequence). V dropped 1 base and J dropped 0 bases, with 7 bases sitting between them. CDR3 DNA: TGTGCCACCAGCAGAGTGGCCAACTCTGGAAACACCATATATTTT. This gives the protein CATSRVANSGNTIYF.

The V and J genes are TRBV9 and TRBJ2-2; 8 bases are a match to TRBD1. After removal of 4 bases from V and 4 bases from J, the junction contained 6 bases not matched to a gene. Germline CDR1 SGDLS, CDR2 YYNGEE. CDR3 size: 15 residues. The CDR3 sequence is CASSSRTGSTGELFF. The CDR3 nucleotides are TGTGCCAGCAGCTCCCGGACAGGGAGCACCGGGGAGCTGTTTTTT.

The rearrangement uses TRBV7-2 and TRBJ1-2; 8 bases map to TRBD1. Germline V gives CDR1 SGHTA, CDR2 FQGNSA. CDR3 length equals 15 residues. J was trimmed by 4 bases and V by 2 bases; bases with no gene match: 6. In DNA form, the CDR3 reads TGTGCCAGCAGCTTATCCCGGGACAGGATCTATGGCTACACCTTC. Protein sequence: CASSLSRDRIYGYTF.

In its sample, this clone was seen once. V is TRBV6-6 and J is TRBJ1-4, with a weak D call TRBD1 (5 bases). CDR3 length: 16 residues. Trimming shortened V by 4 bases and J by 0 bases, and 12 bases separated the two germline ends. Germline values: CDR1 MNHNY, CDR2 SVGAGI (reference sequence). The CDR3 is CASSWGGGATNEKLFF. As DNA, the CDR3 is TGTGCCAGCAGTTGGGGGGGTGGCGCAACTAATGAAAAACTGTTTTTT.